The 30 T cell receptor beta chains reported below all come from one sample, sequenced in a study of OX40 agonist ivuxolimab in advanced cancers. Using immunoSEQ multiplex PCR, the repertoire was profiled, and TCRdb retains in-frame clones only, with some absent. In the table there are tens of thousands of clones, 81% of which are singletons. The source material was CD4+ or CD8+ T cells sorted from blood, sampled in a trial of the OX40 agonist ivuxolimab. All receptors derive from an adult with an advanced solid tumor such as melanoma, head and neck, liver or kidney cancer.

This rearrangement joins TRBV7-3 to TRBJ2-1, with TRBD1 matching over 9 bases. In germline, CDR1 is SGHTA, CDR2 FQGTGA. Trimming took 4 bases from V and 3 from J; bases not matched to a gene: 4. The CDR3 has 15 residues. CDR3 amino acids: CASSSPGQGYNEQFF. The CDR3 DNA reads TGTGCCAGCAGCTCTCCGGGACAGGGCTACAATGAGCAGTTCTTC.

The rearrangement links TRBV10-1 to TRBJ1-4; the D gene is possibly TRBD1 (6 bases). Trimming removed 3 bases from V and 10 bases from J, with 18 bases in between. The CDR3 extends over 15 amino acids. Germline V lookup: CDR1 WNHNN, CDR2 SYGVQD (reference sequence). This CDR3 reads CASSENNREGGKLFF. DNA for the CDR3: TGCGCCAGCAGTGAAAACAACAGGGAAGGAGGAAAACTGTTTTTT.

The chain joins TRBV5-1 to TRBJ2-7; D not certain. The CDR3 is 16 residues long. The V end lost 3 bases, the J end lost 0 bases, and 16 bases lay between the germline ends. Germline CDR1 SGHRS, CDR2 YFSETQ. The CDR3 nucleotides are TGCGCCAGCAGCTCAAACCCGCCAAGAAGCTCCTACGAGCAGTACTTC. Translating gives CASSSNPPRSSYEQYF.

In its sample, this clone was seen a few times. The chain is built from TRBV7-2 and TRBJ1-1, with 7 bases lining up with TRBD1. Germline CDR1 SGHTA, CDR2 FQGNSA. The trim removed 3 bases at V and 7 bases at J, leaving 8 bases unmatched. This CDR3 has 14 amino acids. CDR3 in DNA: TGTGCCAGCAGCTTGGACAGGAACGGGAATGAAGCTTTCTTT. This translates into CASSLDRNGNEAFF.

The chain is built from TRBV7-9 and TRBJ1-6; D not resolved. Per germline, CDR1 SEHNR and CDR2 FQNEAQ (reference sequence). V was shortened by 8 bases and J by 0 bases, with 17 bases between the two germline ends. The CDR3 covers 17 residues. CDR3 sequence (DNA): TGTGCCAGCGGTTCAGACACCCGGAGCTCCTATAATTCACCCCTCCACTTT. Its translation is CASGSDTRSSYNSPLHF.

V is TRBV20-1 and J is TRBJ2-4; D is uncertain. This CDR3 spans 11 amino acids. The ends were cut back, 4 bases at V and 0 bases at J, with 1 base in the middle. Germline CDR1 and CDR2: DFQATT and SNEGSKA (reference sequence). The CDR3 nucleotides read TGCAGTGCTATAGCCAAAAACATTCAGTACTTC. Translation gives CSAIAKNIQYF.

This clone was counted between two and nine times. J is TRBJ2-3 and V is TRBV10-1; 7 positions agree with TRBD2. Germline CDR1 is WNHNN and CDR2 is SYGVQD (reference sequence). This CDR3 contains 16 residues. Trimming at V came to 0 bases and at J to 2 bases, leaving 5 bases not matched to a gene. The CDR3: CASSESTSGATDTQYF. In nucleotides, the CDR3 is TGCGCCAGCAGTGAGTCGACGAGCGGGGCCACAGATACGCAGTATTTT.

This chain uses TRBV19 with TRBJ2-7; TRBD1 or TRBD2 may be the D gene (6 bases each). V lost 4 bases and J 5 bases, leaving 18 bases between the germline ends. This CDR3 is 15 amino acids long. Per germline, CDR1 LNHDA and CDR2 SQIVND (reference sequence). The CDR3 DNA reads TGTGCCAGTAGTACCTTCACAGGGAGGACCGACGAGCAGTACTTC. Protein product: CASSTFTGRTDEQYF. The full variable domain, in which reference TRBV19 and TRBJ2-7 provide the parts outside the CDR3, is DGGITQSPKYLFRKEGQNVTLSCEQNLNHDAMYWYRQDPGQGLRLIYYSQIVNDFQKGDIAEGYSVSREKKESFPLTVTSAQKNPTAFYLCASSTFTGRTDEQYFGPGTRLTVT.

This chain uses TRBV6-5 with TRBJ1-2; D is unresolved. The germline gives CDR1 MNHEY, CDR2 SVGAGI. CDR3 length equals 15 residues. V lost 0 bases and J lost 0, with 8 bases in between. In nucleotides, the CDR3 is TGTGCCAGCAGTTACTCGCAGGTTACTAACTATGGCTACACCTTC. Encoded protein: CASSYSQVTNYGYTF.

CDR3 in amino acids: CASSSQGASHEQYF. CDR3 coding DNA: TGTGCCAGCAGTTCTCAGGGGGCAAGCCACGAGCAGTACTTC. The gene calls are TRBV27 and TRBJ2-7; 8 bases fit TRBD1. CDR1 MNHEY and CDR2 SMNVEV come from the germline V gene (reference sequence). With 4 bases clipped from V and 5 bases from J, the junction kept 7 bases outside the gene matches. CDR3 length: 14 amino acids.

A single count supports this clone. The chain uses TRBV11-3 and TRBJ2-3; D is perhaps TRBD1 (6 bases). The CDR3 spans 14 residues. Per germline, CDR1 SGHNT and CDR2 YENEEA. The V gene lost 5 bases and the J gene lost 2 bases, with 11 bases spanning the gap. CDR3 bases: TGTGCCAGCAGCGTCGGACAGAACACAGATACGCAGTATTTT. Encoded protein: CASSVGQNTDTQYF.

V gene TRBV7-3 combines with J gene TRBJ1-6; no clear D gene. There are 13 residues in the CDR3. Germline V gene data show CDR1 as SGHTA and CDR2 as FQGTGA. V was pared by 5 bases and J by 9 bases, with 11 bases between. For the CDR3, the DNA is TGTGCCAGCAGCCCGACCCCTGGTTCACCCCTCCACTTT. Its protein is CASSPTPGSPLHF. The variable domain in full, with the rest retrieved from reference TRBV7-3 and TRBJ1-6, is GAGVSQTPSNKVTEKGKYVELRCDPISGHTALYWYRQSLGQGPEFLIYFQGTGAADDSGLPNDRFFAVRPEGSVSTLKIQRTERGDSAVYLCASSPTPGSPLHFGNGTRLTVT.

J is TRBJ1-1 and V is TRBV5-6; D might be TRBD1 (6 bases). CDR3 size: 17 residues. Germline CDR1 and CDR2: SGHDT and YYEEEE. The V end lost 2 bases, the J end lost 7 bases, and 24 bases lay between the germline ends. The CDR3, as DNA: TGTGCCAGCAGCTTCTGGCCCGTGGGCCCCAGGGGCGGTGAAGCTTTCTTT. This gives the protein CASSFWPVGPRGGEAFF.

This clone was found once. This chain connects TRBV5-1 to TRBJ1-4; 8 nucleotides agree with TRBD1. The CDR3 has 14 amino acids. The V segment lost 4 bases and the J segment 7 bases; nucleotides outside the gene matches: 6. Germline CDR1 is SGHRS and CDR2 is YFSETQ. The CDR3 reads CASSPQGAGEKLFF. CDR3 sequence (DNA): TGCGCCAGCAGCCCCCAGGGGGCGGGTGAAAAACTGTTTTTT.

The CDR3 DNA sequence: TGTGCCAGCAGCTACCTGAACACCATATATTTT. This gives the protein CASSYLNTIYF. This chain joins TRBV4-2 and TRBJ1-3; D uncertain. The germline gives CDR1 LGHNA, CDR2 YNFKEQ. The CDR3 has 11 residues. Trimming removed 5 bases at V and 7 bases at J, with 6 bases between.

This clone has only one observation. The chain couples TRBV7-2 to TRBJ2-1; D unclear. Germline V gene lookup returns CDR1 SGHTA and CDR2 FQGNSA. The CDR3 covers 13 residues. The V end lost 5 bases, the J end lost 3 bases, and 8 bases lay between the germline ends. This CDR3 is CASSPAVYNEQFF. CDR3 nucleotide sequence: TGTGCCAGCAGCCCCGCGGTCTACAATGAGCAGTTCTTC.

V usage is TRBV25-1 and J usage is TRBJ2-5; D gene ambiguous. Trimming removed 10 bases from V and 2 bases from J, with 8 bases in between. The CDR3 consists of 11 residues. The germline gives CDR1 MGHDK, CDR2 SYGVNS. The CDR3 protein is CATKKQETQYF. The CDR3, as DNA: TGTGCCACCAAAAAACAAGAGACCCAGTACTTC.

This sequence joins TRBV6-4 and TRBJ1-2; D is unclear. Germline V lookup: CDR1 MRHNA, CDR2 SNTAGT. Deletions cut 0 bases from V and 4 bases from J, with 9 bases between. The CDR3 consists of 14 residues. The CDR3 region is CASSDSSRTYGYTF. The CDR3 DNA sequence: TGTGCCAGCAGTGACTCGAGCAGGACCTATGGCTACACCTTC.

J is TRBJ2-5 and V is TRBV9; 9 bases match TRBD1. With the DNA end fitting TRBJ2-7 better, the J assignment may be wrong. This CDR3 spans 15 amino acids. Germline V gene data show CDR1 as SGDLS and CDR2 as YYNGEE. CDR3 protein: CASSVRDREPYEQYF. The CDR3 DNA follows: TGTGCCAGCAGCGTCCGGGACAGGGAGCCCTACGAGCAGTACTTC.

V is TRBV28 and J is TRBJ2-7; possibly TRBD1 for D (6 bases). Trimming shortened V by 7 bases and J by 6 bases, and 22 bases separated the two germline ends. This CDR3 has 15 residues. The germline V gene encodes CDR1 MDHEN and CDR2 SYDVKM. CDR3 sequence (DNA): TGTGCCAGCACTCCGAGAGACAGGCTAAAAGGCGAGCAGTACTTC. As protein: CASTPRDRLKGEQYF.

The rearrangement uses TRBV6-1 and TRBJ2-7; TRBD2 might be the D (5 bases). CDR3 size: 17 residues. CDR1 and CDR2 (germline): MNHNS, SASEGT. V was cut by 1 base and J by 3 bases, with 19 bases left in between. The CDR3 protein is CASSEGRGYTRHYEQYF. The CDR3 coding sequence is TGTGCCAGCAGTGAAGGACGGGGATACACACGACACTACGAGCAGTACTTC.

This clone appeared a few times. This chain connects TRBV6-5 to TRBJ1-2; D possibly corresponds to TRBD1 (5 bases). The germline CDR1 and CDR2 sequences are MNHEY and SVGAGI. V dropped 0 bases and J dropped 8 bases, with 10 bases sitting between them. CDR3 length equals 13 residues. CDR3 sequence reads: CASSYSSAGGYTF. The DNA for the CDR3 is TGTGCCAGCAGTTACTCTTCAGCAGGGGGCTACACCTTC.

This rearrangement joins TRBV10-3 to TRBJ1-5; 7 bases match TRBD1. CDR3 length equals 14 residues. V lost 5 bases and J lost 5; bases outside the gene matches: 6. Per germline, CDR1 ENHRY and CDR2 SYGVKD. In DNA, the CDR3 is TGTGCCATCAGTCAGGGGGGGGGTGATCAGCCCCAGCATTTT. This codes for CAISQGGGDQPQHF.

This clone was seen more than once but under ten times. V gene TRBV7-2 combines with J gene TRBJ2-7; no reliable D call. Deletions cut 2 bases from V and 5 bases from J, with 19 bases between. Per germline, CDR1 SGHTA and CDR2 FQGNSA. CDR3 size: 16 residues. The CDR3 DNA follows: TGTGCCAGCAGCTTATTCGGCCCAGGTTCTTTCCACGAGCAGTACTTC. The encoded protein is CASSLFGPGSFHEQYF.

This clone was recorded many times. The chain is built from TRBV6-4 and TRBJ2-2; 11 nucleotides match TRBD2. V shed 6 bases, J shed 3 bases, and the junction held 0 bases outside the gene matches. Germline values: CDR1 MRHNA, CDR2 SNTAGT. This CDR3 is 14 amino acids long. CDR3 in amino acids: CASRLAGDTGELFF. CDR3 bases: TGTGCCAGCAGACTAGCGGGAGACACCGGGGAGCTGTTTTTT.

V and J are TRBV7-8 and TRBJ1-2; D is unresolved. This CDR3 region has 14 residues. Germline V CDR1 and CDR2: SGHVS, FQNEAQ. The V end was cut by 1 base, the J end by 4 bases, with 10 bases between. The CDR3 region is CASSLDSELYGYTF. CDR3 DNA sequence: TGTGCCAGCAGCTTAGATTCAGAGCTCTATGGCTACACCTTC.

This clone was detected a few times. The CDR3 loop is CASSGTGDGYTF. The CDR3, as DNA: TGCGCCAGCAGCGGGACAGGGGATGGCTACACCTTC. The chain recombines TRBV10-2 with TRBJ1-2; TRBD1 matches at 10 bases. Germline V lookup: CDR1 WSHSY, CDR2 SAAADI. The J segment lost 6 bases and the V segment lost 6 bases, leaving 1 base of the junction unmatched. CDR3 size: 12 residues.

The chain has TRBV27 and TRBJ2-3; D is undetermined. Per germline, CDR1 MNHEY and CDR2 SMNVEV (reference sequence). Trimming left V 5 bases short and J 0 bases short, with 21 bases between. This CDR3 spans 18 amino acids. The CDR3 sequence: CASSPRVRTYSSTDTQYF. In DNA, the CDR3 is TGTGCCAGCAGTCCGAGAGTTAGGACGTACTCTAGCACAGATACGCAGTATTTT.

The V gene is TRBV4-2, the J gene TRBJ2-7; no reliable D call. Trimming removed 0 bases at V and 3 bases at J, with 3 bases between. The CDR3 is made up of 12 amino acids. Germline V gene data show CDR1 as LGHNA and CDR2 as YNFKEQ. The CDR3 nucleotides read TGTGCCAGCAGCCAAGAGTACTACGAGCAGTACTTC. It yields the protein CASSQEYYEQYF.

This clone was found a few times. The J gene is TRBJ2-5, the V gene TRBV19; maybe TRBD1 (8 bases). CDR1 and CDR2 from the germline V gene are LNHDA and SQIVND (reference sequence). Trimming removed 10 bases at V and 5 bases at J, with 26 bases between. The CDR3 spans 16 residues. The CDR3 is CATTNRGRGSQETQYF. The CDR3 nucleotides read TGTGCCACGACGAACAGGGGGAGGGGGTCTCAGGAGACCCAGTACTTC.